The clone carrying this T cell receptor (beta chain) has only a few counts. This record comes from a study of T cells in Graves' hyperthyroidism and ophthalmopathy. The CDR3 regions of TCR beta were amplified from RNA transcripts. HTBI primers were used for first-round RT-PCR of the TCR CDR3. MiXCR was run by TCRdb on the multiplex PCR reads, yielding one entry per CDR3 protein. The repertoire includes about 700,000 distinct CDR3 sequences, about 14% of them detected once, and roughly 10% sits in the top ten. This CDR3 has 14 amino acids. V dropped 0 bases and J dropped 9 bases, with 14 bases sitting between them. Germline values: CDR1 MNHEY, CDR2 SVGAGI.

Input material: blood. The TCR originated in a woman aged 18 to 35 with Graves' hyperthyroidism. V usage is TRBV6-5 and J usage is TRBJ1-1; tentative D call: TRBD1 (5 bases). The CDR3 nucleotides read TGTGCCAGCAGTTACTCGGGGGTCCAGCCGCAAGCTTTCTTT. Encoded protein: CASSYSGVQPQAFF.